The clone carrying this TCR beta chain was observed many times. The source of the PBMCs was around 9 ml of fresh peripheral blood. This sample stems from a study of T cells in Graves' hyperthyroidism and ophthalmopathy. The TCR beta CDR3 regions underwent amplification using RNA transcripts as the source. TCR CDR3 regions were first amplified by RT-PCR with HTBI primers. A single record per CDR3 protein comes from TCRdb applying MiXCR to the multiplex PCR reads. This table has about 600,000 distinct CDR3 sequences, approximately 15% appearing once. The germline CDR1 and CDR2 sequences are SNHLY and FYNNEI. This CDR3 is built from 15 residues. V lost 4 bases, J lost 5 bases, and 17 bases lay in between.

The origin of this receptor is a woman between 40 and 50 years old with Graves' ophthalmopathy. V gene TRBV2 combines with J gene TRBJ2-5, with D perhaps TRBD2 (5 bases). The sequenced material came from blood. Here the CDR3 DNA reads TGTGCCAGCAGTGGTAACGGAGGCCTCGGGGAGACCCAGTACTTC. Protein: CASSGNGGLGETQYF.